This paragraph covers one TCR beta chain sequence. What it binds is unknown. The data are from a study of T cells in tumors after PD-1 blockade. Turning to the study itself: Excluded were patients with checkpoint blockade, immunosuppressants, or radiotherapy or other anti-cancer therapy within 4 weeks. Study findings and constraints: Peripheral recruitment is suggested, as some novel exhausted tumor clones were in pre-treatment blood.

The table came from immunoSEQ multiplex PCR; TCRdb's copy has only in-frame clones and leaves some out. The sample includes 20,000 to 25,000 clones, more than 70% of them seen just once. The CDR3 contains 13 residues. V lost 3 bases, J lost 7 bases, and 13 bases lay in between. The germline gives CDR1 MGHDK, CDR2 SYGVNS. This sample comprised PBMCs, obtained before anti-PD-1 treatment. The rearrangement joins TRBV25-1 to TRBJ2-7; a weak D match, TRBD1 (6 bases). This receptor was taken from a human donor with basal cell carcinoma. The CDR3 loop is CASSETGALEQYF. The CDR3 DNA follows: TGTGCCAGCAGTGAGACAGGTGCTTTGGAGCAGTACTTC.